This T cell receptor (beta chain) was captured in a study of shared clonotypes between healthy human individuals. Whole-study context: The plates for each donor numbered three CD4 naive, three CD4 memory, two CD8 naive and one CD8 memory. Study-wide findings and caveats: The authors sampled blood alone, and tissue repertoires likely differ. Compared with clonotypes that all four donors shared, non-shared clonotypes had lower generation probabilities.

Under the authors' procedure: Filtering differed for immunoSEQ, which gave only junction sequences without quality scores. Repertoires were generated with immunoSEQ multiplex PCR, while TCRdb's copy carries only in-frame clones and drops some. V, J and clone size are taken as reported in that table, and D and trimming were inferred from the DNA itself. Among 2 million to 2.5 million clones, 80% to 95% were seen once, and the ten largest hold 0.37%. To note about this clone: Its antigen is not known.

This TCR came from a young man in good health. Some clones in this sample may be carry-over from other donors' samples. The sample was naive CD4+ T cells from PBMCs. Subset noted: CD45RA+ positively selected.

The CDR3 DNA sequence: TGTGCCAGCACTCCGACGGGGGGCCGGCGGACTGAAGCTTTCTTT. Its translation is CASTPTGGRRTEAFF. This chain joins TRBV6-6 and TRBJ1-1; a possible D gene is TRBD1 (6 bases). Trimming took 7 bases from V and 5 from J, leaving 20 bases between them. This CDR3 spans 15 amino acids. Germline-derived CDR1 and CDR2 are MNHNY and SVGAGI (reference sequence).